This entry lists 32 T cell receptor beta chains sequenced from one sample in a study of identical twins' blood T cells (dated by TCRdb to the early 2010s). Library creation used 5' RACE. These reads were obtained on an Illumina Genome Analyzer IIx. The raw public reads went through TCRdb reprocessing: fastp at Q25, MiXCR clone calling, in-frame beta chains kept. Rows merge per CDR3 protein into single entries with the most common DNA and genes. In this sample the table shows roughly 340,000 distinct CDR3 sequences, around 30% of which occur a single time. About 6% of the sample is held by the ten biggest clonotypes. The specimen sequenced was PBMCs. Receptor source: a woman between 18 and 49 years old in good health.

The CDR3 DNA reads as TGCGCCAGCAGCTGGTTGGGTTCCACCGGGGAGCTGTTTTTT. Translating gives CASSWLGSTGELFF. V is TRBV5-1 and J is TRBJ2-2; D ambiguous. The germline CDR1 and CDR2 sequences are SGHRS and YFSETQ. V lost 3 bases and J 4 bases, leaving 10 bases between the germline ends. CDR3 length equals 14 residues.

This sequence joins TRBV11-2 and TRBJ2-2, with D possibly TRBD1 on 6 matching bases. V gave up 5 bases and J gave up 2 bases, with 15 bases separating them. The CDR3 sequence is 16 residues long. Germline V lookup: CDR1 SGHAT, CDR2 FQNNGV. CDR3 amino acids: CASSHEDRLNTGELFF. The DNA for the CDR3 is TGTGCCAGCAGCCACGAGGACAGACTAAACACCGGGGAGCTGTTTTTT.

The V call is TRBV20-1, the J call TRBJ2-1; D is uncertain. Deletions cut 3 bases from V and 6 bases from J, with 9 bases between. The CDR3 is made up of 12 amino acids. Per the germline V gene, CDR1 is DFQATT and CDR2 is SNEGSKA (reference sequence). The CDR3 is CSASPQINEQFF. CDR3 sequence (DNA): TGCAGTGCTAGCCCCCAGATCAATGAGCAGTTCTTC.

The sample holds a few counts of this clonotype. The chain couples TRBV28 to TRBJ2-7; weak D call: TRBD2 (6 bases). The CDR3 consists of 15 residues. V was trimmed by 3 bases and J by 4 bases, leaving 16 bases between them. Per the germline V gene, CDR1 is MDHEN and CDR2 is SYDVKM. CDR3 amino acids: CASSLRDSVGYEQYF. The CDR3, as DNA: TGTGCCAGCAGTTTGAGGGACTCCGTCGGTTACGAGCAGTACTTC. The full variable domain, with the rest looked up from reference TRBV28 and TRBJ2-7, is DVKVTQSSRYLVKRTGEKVFLECVQDMDHENMFWYRQDPGLGLRLIYFSYDVKMKEKGDIPEGYSVSREKKERFSLILESASTNQTSMYLCASSLRDSVGYEQYFGPGTRLTVT.

This chain connects TRBV4-3 to TRBJ2-7, with D unclear. The CDR3 length is 16 residues. The germline V gene has CDR1 LGHNA and CDR2 YSLEER. The germline V and J ends were trimmed by 0 bases and 4 bases, with 16 bases remaining between them. CDR3 residues: CASSQDIIVPPYEQYF. In DNA form, the CDR3 reads TGCGCCAGCAGCCAAGATATAATAGTCCCCCCATACGAGCAGTACTTC.

This clonotype was picked up a small number of times. The chain joins TRBV10-3 to TRBJ1-1, with TRBD1 identical over 9 bases. CDR3 length: 17 amino acids. V lost 4 bases, J lost 1 base, and 10 bases stayed unmatched. In germline, CDR1 is ENHRY, CDR2 SYGVKD. CDR3 in DNA: TGTGCCATCAGTGTCGTCCCGGGACAGGGACCGAACACTGAAGCTTTCTTT. As protein: CAISVVPGQGPNTEAFF.

This clonotype was picked up many times. The rearrangement joins TRBV18 to TRBJ2-2; D call uncertain. Trimming removed 2 bases from V and 0 bases from J, with 7 bases in between. Germline loops: CDR1 KGHSH, CDR2 LQKENI. The CDR3 has 15 amino acids. CDR3 region: CASSPVLANTGELFF. The CDR3 region has the DNA TGTGCCAGCTCACCAGTGCTAGCGAACACCGGGGAGCTGTTTTTT.

This chain connects TRBV20-1 to TRBJ2-3; 14 bases are a match to TRBD2. CDR3 length equals 16 residues. The junction had 9 bases not matched to a gene; V was cut back by 6 bases and J by 4 bases. CDR1 and CDR2 from the germline V gene are DFQATT and SNEGSKA (reference sequence). This chain's CDR3 is CSAGTSGSQMPDTQYF. The CDR3 nucleotides read TGCAGTGCCGGGACTAGCGGGAGTCAAATGCCAGATACGCAGTATTTT.

This rearrangement joins TRBV28 to TRBJ1-2, with 8 bases matching TRBD1. Germline trimming cut 2 bases from V and 8 bases from J; bases unmatched to any gene: 7. CDR3 size: 14 residues. CDR1 and CDR2 (germline): MDHEN, SYDVKM. CDR3 DNA sequence: TGTGCCAGCAGTTTAGGAGGACAGGGATTCGGCTACACCTTC. This translates into CASSLGGQGFGYTF.

This clonotype was recorded a few times. The chain uses TRBV7-9 and TRBJ2-2; 8 bases map to TRBD1. V was clipped by 5 bases and J by 2 bases; unmatched bases: 10. In germline, CDR1 is SEHNR, CDR2 FQNEAQ (reference sequence). The CDR3 extends over 17 amino acids. CDR3 nucleotides: TGTGCCAGCAGCCCCATTACAGGGGGGTTAAACACCGGGGAGCTGTTTTTT. This sequence encodes CASSPITGGLNTGELFF.

The chain employs TRBV6-5 and TRBJ2-6; D is ambiguous. Trimming took 2 bases from V and 1 from J, leaving 12 bases between them. The CDR3 spans 17 residues. The germline V gene has CDR1 MNHEY and CDR2 SVGAGI. The CDR3 loop reads CASSYRVDLSGANVLTF. CDR3 nucleotide sequence: TGTGCCAGCAGTTACAGAGTCGACTTATCTGGGGCCAACGTCCTGACTTTC.

The rearrangement joins TRBV28 to TRBJ2-1; D not resolved. The V gene lost 7 bases and the J gene lost 4 bases, with 14 bases spanning the gap. The CDR3 totals 14 residues. The V gene's germline CDR1 is MDHEN and CDR2 SYDVKM. The CDR3 sequence: CASTRQAEYNEQFF. CDR3 DNA sequence: TGTGCCAGCACCCGGCAGGCGGAATACAATGAGCAGTTCTTC.

This clonotype was seen only once. The V gene is TRBV20-1, the J gene TRBJ1-1, with no clear D. CDR1 is DFQATT, CDR2 SNEGSKA, per germline (reference sequence). The CDR3 is 12 amino acids. Trimming took 3 bases from V and 4 from J, leaving 9 bases between them. This chain's CDR3 is CSARKGSTEAFF. The DNA of the CDR3 is TGCAGTGCTAGGAAGGGCAGCACTGAAGCTTTCTTT.

This chain connects TRBV11-2 to TRBJ1-1; the D gene is possibly TRBD1 (6 bases). The CDR3 totals 15 residues. The germline V gene encodes CDR1 SGHAT and CDR2 FQNNGV. The V end lost 7 bases, the J end lost 1 base, and 16 bases lay between the germline ends. CDR3 in amino acids: CASTTSDRRNTEAFF. CDR3 DNA: TGTGCCAGCACCACTTCGGACAGACGGAACACTGAAGCTTTCTTT.

The chain has TRBV2 and TRBJ1-1; no clear D gene. Between the trimmed V and J ends, which lost 1 base and 5 bases, there was a span of 8 bases. This CDR3 contains 13 residues. The germline CDR1 and CDR2 sequences are SNHLY and FYNNEI. The CDR3 DNA reads as TGTGCCAGCAGTGAAGTAGGGCGGACTGAAGCTTTCTTT. Encoded protein: CASSEVGRTEAFF.

The V call is TRBV7-9, the J call TRBJ1-4; a weak D match, TRBD1 (6 bases). This CDR3 comprises 13 residues. Germline V gene sequence: CDR1 SEHNR, CDR2 FQNEAQ (reference sequence). Trimming removed 8 bases at V and 5 bases at J, with 12 bases between. The CDR3, as DNA: TGTGCCAGCGGGGGCAGTAGAAATGAAAAACTGTTTTTT. It translates to CASGGSRNEKLFF.

The chain uses TRBV6-2 or TRBV6-3 and TRBJ2-2, with no clear D. The CDR3 runs to 13 residues. Germline V gene data show CDR1 as MNHEY and CDR2 as SVGEGT. The V gene lost 6 bases and the J gene lost 6 bases, with 11 bases spanning the gap. CDR3 sequence reads: CASRTLVAGELFF. CDR3 DNA sequence: TGTGCCAGCAGAACCTTAGTGGCCGGGGAGCTGTTTTTT.

The J gene is TRBJ1-1, the V gene TRBV12-3 or TRBV12-4; TRBD1 might be the D (5 bases). V was clipped by 9 bases and J by 0 bases, with 14 bases between them. The CDR3 is 14 residues long. CDR3 amino acids: CASAPGRVNTEAFF. CDR3 nucleotide sequence: TGTGCCAGTGCGCCGGGACGGGTGAACACTGAAGCTTTCTTT.

This clonotype came up a few times. The V call is TRBV20-1, the J call TRBJ1-5, with D hard to call. Trimming took off 4 bases at V and 5 bases at J, with 3 bases between the two ends. Germline CDR1 DFQATT, CDR2 SNEGSKA (reference sequence). There are 10 residues in the CDR3. The CDR3 nucleotides read TGCAGTGCTATCGATCAGCCCCAGCATTTT. Protein sequence: CSAIDQPQHF.

This chain links TRBV3-1 with TRBJ1-2; TRBD1 might be the D (6 bases). Germline values: CDR1 LGHDT, CDR2 YNNKEL (reference sequence). With 3 bases removed from V and 2 bases from J, the gap between germline ends came to 10 bases. The length of the CDR3 is 14 residues. The CDR3 region is CASSHRGSNYGYTF. The CDR3 region has the DNA TGTGCCAGCAGCCACAGGGGATCAAACTATGGCTACACCTTC.

J is TRBJ1-1 and V is TRBV27, with D possibly matching TRBD1 (6 bases). The germline gives CDR1 MNHEY, CDR2 SMNVEV (reference sequence). Trimming left V 2 bases short and J 5 bases short, with 12 bases between. This CDR3 comprises 14 residues. The CDR3 nucleotides read TGTGCCAGCAGTTTACCCAGGGGAGGGACTGAAGCTTTCTTT. This codes for CASSLPRGGTEAFF.

The chain couples TRBV9 to TRBJ2-1; D is unclear. Looked up from germline, CDR1 is SGDLS and CDR2 is YYNGEE. This CDR3 is built from 12 residues. Trimming cost V 3 bases and J 5 bases, with 6 bases left between them. The CDR3, as DNA: TGTGCCAGCAGCGGCGATGACAATGAGCAGTTCTTC. This translates into CASSGDDNEQFF.

About this clonotype itself: At one of its ends the junction is not consistent with the germline gene, which may arise from a read error. This chain connects TRBV9 to TRBJ2-1; perhaps TRBD2 as D (6 bases). This CDR3 has 16 residues. Germline V gene data show CDR1 as SGDLS and CDR2 as YYNGEE. The CDR3 region has the DNA TGTGCCAGCAGCGCGACTAGTAAAGGGCCAATCAATGAGCAGCTCTTC. Translation: CASSATSKGPINEQLF. The full variable domain, completed using reference TRBV9 and TRBJ2-1, is DSGVTQTPKHLITATGQRVTLRCSPRSGDLSVYWYQQSLDQGLQFLIQYYNGEERAKGNILERFSAQQFPDLHSELNLSSLELGDSALYFCASSATSKGPINEQLFGPGTRLTVL.

This clonotype came up a few times. CDR3 protein: CSVLERLDYGYTF. CDR3 sequence (DNA): TGCAGTGTCCTGGAGCGGTTAGATTATGGCTACACCTTC. V and J are TRBV20-1 and TRBJ1-2, with D uncertain. Trimming removed 7 bases from V and 5 bases from J, with 17 bases in between. CDR1 and CDR2 from the germline V gene are DFQATT and SNEGSKA (reference sequence). CDR3 length: 13 amino acids.

The chain has TRBV9 and TRBJ2-3; TRBD2 might be the D (5 bases). The CDR3 loop spans 14 amino acids. V was pared by 1 base and J by 3 bases, with 9 bases between. Germline CDR1 is SGDLS and CDR2 is YYNGEE. The CDR3 sequence: CASSVSGLTDTQYF. CDR3 coding DNA: TGTGCCAGCAGCGTATCGGGGTTGACAGATACGCAGTATTTT.

This rearrangement joins TRBV6-2 or TRBV6-3 to TRBJ1-1; D is ambiguous. In germline, CDR1 is MNHEY, CDR2 SVGEGT. The CDR3 runs 11 residues. The V gene lost 1 base and the J gene lost 6 bases, with 3 bases spanning the gap. The CDR3 region is CASSYYAEAFF. The CDR3 DNA sequence: TGTGCCAGCAGTTACTACGCTGAAGCTTTCTTT.

This chain links TRBV6-4 with TRBJ2-2, with TRBD1 as a possible D gene (6 bases). The CDR3 spans 15 residues. Trimming removed 4 bases from V and 1 base from J, with 10 bases in between. Germline lookup yields CDR1 MRHNA and CDR2 SNTAGT. CDR3 sequence reads: CASSGKQGNTGELFF. The CDR3 DNA follows: TGTGCCAGCAGTGGAAAACAGGGGAACACCGGGGAGCTGTTTTTT.

This clonotype appeared a few times. The CDR3 sequence is CASSRGPLSYNEQFF. Here the CDR3 DNA reads TGTGCCAGCAGTCGTGGACCGCTTTCCTACAATGAGCAGTTCTTC. V is TRBV6-4 and J is TRBJ2-1; D is undetermined. V was cut by 5 bases and J by 1 base, with 12 bases left in between. Germline assignment: CDR1 MRHNA and CDR2 SNTAGT. This CDR3 is 15 amino acids long.

The sample holds a few counts of this clonotype. The genes are TRBV5-1 and TRBJ2-7, with 8 bases fitting TRBD2. V lost 1 base to trimming and J lost 4 bases; unmatched junction nucleotides: 4. Looked up from germline, CDR1 is SGHRS and CDR2 is YFSETQ. The CDR3 is 14 residues long. DNA for the CDR3: TGCGCCAGCAGCTTGTCAGCTAGCGGGTACGAGCAGTACTTC. Its translation: CASSLSASGYEQYF. The variable domain in full, completed from reference TRBV5-1 and TRBJ2-7, reads KAGVTQTPRYLIKTRGQQVTLSCSPISGHRSVSWYQQTPGQGLQFLFEYFSETQRNKGNFPGRFSGRQFSNSRSEMNVSTLELGDSALYLCASSLSASGYEQYFGPGTRLTVT.

Ten or more counts support this clonotype. J is TRBJ1-1 and V is TRBV29-1, with D hard to call. V lost 5 bases to trimming and J lost 1 base, with 5 bases between them. Germline CDR1 is SQVTM and CDR2 is ANQGSEA. The CDR3 runs 11 residues. CDR3 sequence reads: CSVTRNTEAFF. The CDR3 region has the DNA TGCAGCGTTACCCGGAACACTGAAGCTTTCTTT.

DNA of the CDR3: TGTGCCAGCAGCACGACTTTGAGCTCCTACAATGAGCAGTTCTTC. Translation: CASSTTLSSYNEQFF. The chain uses TRBV5-6 and TRBJ2-1; no reliable D call. The CDR3 loop spans 15 amino acids. The germline V gene has CDR1 SGHDT and CDR2 YYEEEE. The V end was cut by 4 bases, the J end by 0 bases, with 11 bases between.

This clonotype was seen many times. The V and J genes are TRBV20-1 and TRBJ1-5; no firm D call. The CDR3 extends over 15 amino acids. V lost 2 bases and J 0 bases, leaving 11 bases between the germline ends. The germline V gene encodes CDR1 DFQATT and CDR2 SNEGSKA (reference sequence). CDR3 in DNA: TGCAGTGCTAGACTAGACGGATATAGCAATCAGCCCCAGCATTTT. Its translation is CSARLDGYSNQPQHF.